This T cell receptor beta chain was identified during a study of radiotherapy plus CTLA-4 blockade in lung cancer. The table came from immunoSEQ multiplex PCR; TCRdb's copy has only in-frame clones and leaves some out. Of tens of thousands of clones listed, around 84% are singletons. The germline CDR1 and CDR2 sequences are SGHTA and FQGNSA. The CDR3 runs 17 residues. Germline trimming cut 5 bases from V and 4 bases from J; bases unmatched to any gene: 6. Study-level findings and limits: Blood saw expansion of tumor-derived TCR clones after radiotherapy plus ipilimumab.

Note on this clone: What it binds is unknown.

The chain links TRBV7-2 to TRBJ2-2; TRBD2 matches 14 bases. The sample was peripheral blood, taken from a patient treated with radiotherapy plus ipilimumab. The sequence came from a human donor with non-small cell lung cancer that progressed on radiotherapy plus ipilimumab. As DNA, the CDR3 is TGTGCCAGCAGCCTGGGACTAGCGGGAGTGGGCACCGGGGAGCTGTTTTTT. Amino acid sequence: CASSLGLAGVGTGELFF.